These 17 T cell receptor beta chains were sequenced from one sample in a study of blood T cells in healthy people across ages (dated by TCRdb to about 2015). Receptor libraries were prepared by 5' RACE. Sequencer: Illumina HiSeq 2500. A second PCR of roughly 7 to 11 cycles was run with a J-beta primer mix and a sample-barcoded 5' primer. TCRdb passed the public sequencing reads through fastp at Q25 and MiXCR, retaining productive beta sequences. CDR3 protein duplicates are merged, each entry listing the most common genes and DNA. A total of a few hundred thousand distinct CDR3 sequences appear in this sample, 50% to 60% of them only once. In total, the top ten clones hold around 50% of the sample. Sequenced sample: blood. The origin of the receptors is a man aged 60 to 69 in good health.

The chain combines TRBV6-4 with TRBJ2-6; D is undetermined. Per germline, CDR1 MRHNA and CDR2 SNTAGT. The V end was cut by 6 bases, the J end by 4 bases, with 16 bases between. The CDR3 covers 16 residues. The CDR3 DNA is TGTGCCAGCAGCCCCTTAGAAGGGTCCGGGGCCAACGTCCTGACTTTC. It yields the protein CASSPLEGSGANVLTF.

V is TRBV19 and J is TRBJ2-3, with D perhaps TRBD1 (5 bases). Trimming took 2 bases from V and 5 from J, leaving 8 bases between them. Per germline, CDR1 LNHDA and CDR2 SQIVND (reference sequence). This CDR3 contains 13 residues. The CDR3 protein is CASSIQGGDTQYF. The CDR3, as DNA: TGTGCCAGTAGTATACAGGGTGGAGATACGCAGTATTTT.

Details on this clonotype: It may be a read error: a sequence one base away is much more abundant. The chain joins TRBV20-1 to TRBJ2-3; D tentatively reads TRBD1 or TRBD2 (5 bases each). The CDR3 contains 17 residues. CDR1 and CDR2 from the germline V gene are DFQATT and SNEGSKA (reference sequence). Trimming took off 0 bases at V and 2 bases at J, with 18 bases between the two ends. The DNA for the CDR3 is TGCAGTGCTAGAGATCCGGGTGGGGACCATTTCACAGATACGCAGTATTTT. This sequence encodes CSARDPGGDHFTDTQYF.

This sequence joins TRBV6-5 and TRBJ2-7; 11 positions match TRBD2. The CDR3 has 19 amino acids. Germline V gene lookup returns CDR1 MNHEY and CDR2 SVGAGI. The V segment lost 0 bases and the J segment 2 bases; nucleotides outside the gene matches: 12. The CDR3 DNA is TGTGCCAGCAGTTACTCGCTGACTAGCGGGGACCCGACAGCCTACGAGCAGTACTTC. Protein: CASSYSLTSGDPTAYEQYF.

This clonotype occurred once. The CDR3 DNA follows: TGTGCCAGCACTAATAACGGATTCTATGGCTACACCTTC. Amino acids: CASTNNGFYGYTF. The chain combines TRBV6-1 with TRBJ1-2, with D unclear. Trimming took 7 bases from V and 4 from J, leaving 13 bases between them. The CDR3 is 13 amino acids. Germline V gives CDR1 MNHNS, CDR2 SASEGT.

This clonotype was counted at least ten times. J is TRBJ2-6 and V is TRBV29-1, with D perhaps being TRBD1 or TRBD2 (6 bases each). This CDR3 spans 13 amino acids. Trimming took off 6 bases at V and 2 bases at J, with 8 bases between the two ends. Germline V gene sequence: CDR1 SQVTM, CDR2 ANQGSEA. The CDR3 protein is CSVGGTGANVLTF. DNA of the CDR3: TGCAGCGTGGGGGGCACTGGGGCCAACGTCCTGACTTTC.

V usage is TRBV6-1 and J usage is TRBJ2-7; D remains unclear. The J call may be mistaken, given a closer DNA end match to TRBJ2-5. CDR3 length: 12 residues. Germline V CDR1 and CDR2: MNHNS, SASEGT. CDR3 amino acids: CASSETPETQYF. The CDR3 DNA reads as TGTGCCAGCAGTGAAACCCCAGAGACCCAGTACTTC.

V and J are TRBV5-6 and TRBJ2-4; 7 bases agree with TRBD2. Germline CDR1 reads SGHDT; CDR2 reads YYEEEE. The ends lost 2 bases at V and 5 bases at J; junction bases unmatched: 4. The CDR3 spans 14 residues. CDR3 region: CASSFTLAENIQYF. CDR3 nucleotides: TGTGCCAGCAGCTTCACTCTAGCGGAAAACATTCAGTACTTC.

This chain connects TRBV18 to TRBJ2-5, with D unclear. The CDR3 consists of 14 residues. Deletions cut 2 bases from V and 2 bases from J, with 9 bases between. Germline V lookup: CDR1 KGHSH, CDR2 LQKENI. The CDR3 nucleotides are TGTGCCAGCTCACCATGGAGCCAGCAAGAGACCCAGTACTTC. It encodes CASSPWSQQETQYF.

This chain links TRBV2 with TRBJ2-3; D is unclear. Trimming shortened V by 7 bases and J by 5 bases, and 16 bases separated the two germline ends. The germline V gene encodes CDR1 SNHLY and CDR2 FYNNEI. CDR3 length equals 14 residues. The CDR3 region has the DNA TGTGCCAGCAAGGCTCGAGCGTTCAAAGATACGCAGTATTTT. As protein: CASKARAFKDTQYF.

This clonotype came up once. One junction end disagrees with the germline gene, perhaps due to a read error. The chain joins TRBV9 to TRBJ1-6; D perhaps matches TRBD1 (5 bases). This CDR3 spans 14 amino acids. Germline loops: CDR1 SGDLS, CDR2 YYNGEE. CDR3 sequence: CASSISWGERPPHF. The CDR3 coding sequence is TGTGCCAGCAGCATCAGCTGGGGGGAGAGACCCCCCCACTTT.

This clonotype appeared many times. V usage is TRBV20-1 and J usage is TRBJ1-2; D unclear. Trimming removed 0 bases from V and 4 bases from J, with 9 bases in between. From germline, CDR1 is DFQATT and CDR2 SNEGSKA (reference sequence). The length of the CDR3 is 13 residues. The CDR3 DNA sequence: TGCAGTGCTAGAGAAGGTGAGGGCTATGGCTACACCTTC. It is translated as CSAREGEGYGYTF.

This chain links TRBV24-1 with TRBJ2-3; no definite D call. Germline V CDR1 and CDR2: KGHDR, SFDVKD. The CDR3 has 14 amino acids. Trimming removed 3 bases from V and 0 bases from J, with 6 bases in between. The CDR3 sequence is CATSDAWSTDTQYF. The DNA for the CDR3 is TGTGCCACCAGTGATGCCTGGAGCACAGATACGCAGTATTTT.

The chain is built from TRBV7-2 and TRBJ1-1; D gene ambiguous. Trimming pared 1 base from V and 2 bases from J, leaving 11 bases between. In germline, CDR1 is SGHTA, CDR2 FQGNSA. This CDR3 has 15 amino acids. CDR3 sequence (DNA): TGTGCCAGCAGCTTAGAAGCCTCGCCCAACACTGAAGCTTTCTTT. Translating it yields CASSLEASPNTEAFF.

In DNA form, the CDR3 reads TGCACCGCGGCCAGGGCGGTTCACAATGAGCAGTTCTTC. Translating gives CTAARAVHNEQFF. This chain connects TRBV29-1 to TRBJ2-1; possible D gene TRBD1, 5 bases. Germline V gene sequence: CDR1 SQVTM, CDR2 ANQGSEA. This CDR3 has 13 residues.

This clonotype was counted between two and nine times. This chain links TRBV12-3 or TRBV12-4 with TRBJ1-2; no clear D. This CDR3 contains 14 residues. V dropped 3 bases and J dropped 2 bases, with 10 bases sitting between them. CDR3 region: CASSFSTGNYGYTF. DNA for the CDR3: TGTGCCAGCAGTTTCTCCACGGGAAACTATGGCTACACCTTC.

This chain uses TRBV5-1 with TRBJ2-1, with D tentatively TRBD2 (5 bases). The J call may be faulty, since TRBJ2-7 better matches the DNA end. The CDR3 runs to 14 residues. From germline, CDR1 is SGHRS and CDR2 YFSETQ. In nucleotides, the CDR3 is TGCGCCAGCAGCGCCTGGAGCGGATACAATGAGCAGTACTTC. As protein: CASSAWSGYNEQYF.